This paragraph covers one TCR beta chain sequence. Each and every patient relapsed after autologous stem cell transplantation, and patients got differing brentuximab vedotin exposure. CD8+ T cell isolation from thawed PBMCs was performed by magnetic negative selection. The entry originates in a study of PD-1 blockade in classical Hodgkin lymphoma. Profiling relied on immunoSEQ multiplex PCR, and the TCRdb table lists in-frame clones only, not all of them. The data contain roughly 2,700 clones, less than 80% of them seen just once; the ten biggest clones take up approximately 73%. V gave up 7 bases and J gave up 9 bases; unmatched junction bases: 13. The CDR3 extends over 15 amino acids. Germline V gene data show CDR1 as SNHLY and CDR2 as FYNNEI.

The sequence came from a human donor with classical Hodgkin lymphoma. The chain combines TRBV2 with TRBJ1-4; 8 bases fit TRBD1. The sequencing used CD8+ T cells from blood, collected at baseline. CDR3 amino acids: CASTFEGTGAQKLFF. CDR3 DNA sequence: TGTGCCAGCACCTTCGAGGGGACAGGTGCGCAAAAACTGTTTTTT. Full variable domain (outside the CDR3, taken from reference TRBV2 and TRBJ1-4): EPEVTQTPSHQVTQMGQEVILRCVPISNHLYFYWYRQILGQKVEFLVSFYNNEISEKSEIFDDQFSVERPDGSNFTLKIRSTKLEDSAMYFCASTFEGTGAQKLFFGSGTQLSVL.